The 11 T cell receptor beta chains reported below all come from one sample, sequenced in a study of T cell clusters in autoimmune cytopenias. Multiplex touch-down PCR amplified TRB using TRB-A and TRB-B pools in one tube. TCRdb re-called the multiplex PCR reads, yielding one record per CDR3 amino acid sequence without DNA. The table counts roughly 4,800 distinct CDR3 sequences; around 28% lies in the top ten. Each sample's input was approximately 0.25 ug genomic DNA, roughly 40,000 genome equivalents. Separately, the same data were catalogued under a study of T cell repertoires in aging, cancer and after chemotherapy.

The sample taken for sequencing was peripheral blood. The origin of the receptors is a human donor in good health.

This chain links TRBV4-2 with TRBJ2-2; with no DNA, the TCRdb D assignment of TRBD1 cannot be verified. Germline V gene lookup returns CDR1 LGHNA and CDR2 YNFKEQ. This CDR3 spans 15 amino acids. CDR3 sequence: CASSFTGGVTGELFF.

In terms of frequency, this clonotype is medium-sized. The CDR3: CASSMGETQYF. The rearrangement joins TRBV6-5 to TRBJ2-5. Germline V gene data show CDR1 as MNHEY and CDR2 as SVGAGI. The CDR3 is 11 residues long.

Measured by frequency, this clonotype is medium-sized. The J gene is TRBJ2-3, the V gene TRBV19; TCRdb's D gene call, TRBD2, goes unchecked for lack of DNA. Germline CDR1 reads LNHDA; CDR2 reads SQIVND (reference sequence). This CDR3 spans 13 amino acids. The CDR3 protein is CASSPVASDTQYF. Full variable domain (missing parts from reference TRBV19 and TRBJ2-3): DGGITQSPKYLFRKEGQNVTLSCEQNLNHDAMYWYRQDPGQGLRLIYYSQIVNDFQKGDIAEGYSVSREKKESFPLTVTSAQKNPTAFYLCASSPVASDTQYFGPGTRLTVL.

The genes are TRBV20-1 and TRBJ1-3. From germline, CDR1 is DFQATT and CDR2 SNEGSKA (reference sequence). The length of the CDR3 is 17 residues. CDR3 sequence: CSARDFGDASSGNTIYF.

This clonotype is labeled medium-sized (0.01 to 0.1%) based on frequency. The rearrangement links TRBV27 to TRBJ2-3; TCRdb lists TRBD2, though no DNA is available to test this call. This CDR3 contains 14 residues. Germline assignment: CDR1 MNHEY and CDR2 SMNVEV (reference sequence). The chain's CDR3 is CASSISGRGYLQYF.

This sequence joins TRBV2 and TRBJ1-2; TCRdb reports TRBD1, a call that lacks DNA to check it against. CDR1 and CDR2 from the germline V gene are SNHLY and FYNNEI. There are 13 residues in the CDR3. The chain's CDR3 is CASSRGEDYGYTF. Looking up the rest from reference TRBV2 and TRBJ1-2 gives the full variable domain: EPEVTQTPSHQVTQMGQEVILRCVPISNHLYFYWYRQILGQKVEFLVSFYNNEISEKSEIFDDQFSVERPDGSNFTLKIRSTKLEDSAMYFCASSRGEDYGYTFGSGTRLTVV.

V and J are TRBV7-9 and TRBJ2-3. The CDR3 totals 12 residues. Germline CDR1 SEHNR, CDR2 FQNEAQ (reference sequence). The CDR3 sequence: CASSLISDTQYF.

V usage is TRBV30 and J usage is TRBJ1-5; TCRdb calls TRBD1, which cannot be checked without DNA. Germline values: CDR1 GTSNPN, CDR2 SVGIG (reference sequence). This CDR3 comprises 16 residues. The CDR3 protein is CAWRPPPEQGNQPQHF.

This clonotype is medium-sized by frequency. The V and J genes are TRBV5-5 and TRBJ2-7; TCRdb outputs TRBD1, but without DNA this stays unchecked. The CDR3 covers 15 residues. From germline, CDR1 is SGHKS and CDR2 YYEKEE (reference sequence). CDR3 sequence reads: CASSFFGGTTYEQYF. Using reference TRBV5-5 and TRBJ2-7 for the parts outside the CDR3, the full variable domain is DAGVTQSPTHLIKTRGQQVTLRCSPISGHKSVSWYQQVLGQGPQFIFQYYEKEERGRGNFPDRFSARQFPNYSSELNVNALLLGDSALYLCASSFFGGTTYEQYFGPGTRLTVT.

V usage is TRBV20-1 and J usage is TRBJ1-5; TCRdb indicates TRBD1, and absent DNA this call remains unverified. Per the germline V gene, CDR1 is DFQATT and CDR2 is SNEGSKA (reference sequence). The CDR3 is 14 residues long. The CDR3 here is CSARETGGGQPQHF.

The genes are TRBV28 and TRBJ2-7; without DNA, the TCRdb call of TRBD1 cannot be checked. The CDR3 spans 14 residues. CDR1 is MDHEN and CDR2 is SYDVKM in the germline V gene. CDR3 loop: CASSPPGSSYEQYF.